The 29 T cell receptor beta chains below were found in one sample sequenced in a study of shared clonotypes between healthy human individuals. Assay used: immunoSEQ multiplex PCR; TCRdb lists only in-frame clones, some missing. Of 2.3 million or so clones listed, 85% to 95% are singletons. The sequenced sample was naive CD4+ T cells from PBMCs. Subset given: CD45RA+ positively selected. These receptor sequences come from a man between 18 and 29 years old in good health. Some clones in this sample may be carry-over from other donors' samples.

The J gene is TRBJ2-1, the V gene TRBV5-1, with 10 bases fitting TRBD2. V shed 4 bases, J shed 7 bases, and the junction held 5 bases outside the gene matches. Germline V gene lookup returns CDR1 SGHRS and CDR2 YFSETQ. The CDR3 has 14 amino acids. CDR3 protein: CASSALLAGNEQFF. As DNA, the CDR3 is TGCGCCAGCAGCGCCTTACTAGCGGGGAATGAGCAGTTCTTC.

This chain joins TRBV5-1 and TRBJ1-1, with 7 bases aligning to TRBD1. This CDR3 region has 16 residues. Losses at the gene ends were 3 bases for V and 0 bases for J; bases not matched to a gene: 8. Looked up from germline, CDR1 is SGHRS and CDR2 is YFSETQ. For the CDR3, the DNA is TGCGCCAGCAGCTCGCCACAGGGGCCCCTGAACACTGAAGCTTTCTTT. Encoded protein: CASSSPQGPLNTEAFF.

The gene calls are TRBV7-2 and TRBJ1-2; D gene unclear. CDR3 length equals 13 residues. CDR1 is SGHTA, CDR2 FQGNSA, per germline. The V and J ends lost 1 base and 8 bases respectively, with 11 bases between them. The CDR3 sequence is CASSLVPVRGYTF. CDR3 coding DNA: TGTGCCAGCAGCTTAGTCCCGGTGCGGGGCTACACCTTC.

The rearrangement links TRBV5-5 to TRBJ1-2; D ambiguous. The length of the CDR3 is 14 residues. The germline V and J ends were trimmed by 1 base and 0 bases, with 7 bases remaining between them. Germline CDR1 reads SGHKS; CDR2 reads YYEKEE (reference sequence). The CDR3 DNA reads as TGTGCCAGCAGCTTGCGATTTCCTAACTATGGCTACACCTTC. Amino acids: CASSLRFPNYGYTF.

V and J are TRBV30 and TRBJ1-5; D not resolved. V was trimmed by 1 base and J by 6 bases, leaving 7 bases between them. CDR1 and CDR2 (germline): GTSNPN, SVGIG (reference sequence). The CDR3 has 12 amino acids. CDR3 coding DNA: TGTGCCTGGAGTGGAGTAGGTCAGCCCCAGCATTTT. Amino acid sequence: CAWSGVGQPQHF.

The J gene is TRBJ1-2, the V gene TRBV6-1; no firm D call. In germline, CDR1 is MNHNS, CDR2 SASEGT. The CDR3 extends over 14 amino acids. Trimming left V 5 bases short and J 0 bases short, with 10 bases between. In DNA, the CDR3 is TGTGCCAGCAGTAAAATGGGGTCTAACTATGGCTACACCTTC. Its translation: CASSKMGSNYGYTF.

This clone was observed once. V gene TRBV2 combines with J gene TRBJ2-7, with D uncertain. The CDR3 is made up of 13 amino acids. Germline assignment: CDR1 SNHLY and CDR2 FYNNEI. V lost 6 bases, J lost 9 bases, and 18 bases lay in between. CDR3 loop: CASRATGPGRQYF. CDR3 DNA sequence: TGTGCCAGCAGGGCCACCGGGCCCGGCCGGCAGTACTTC.

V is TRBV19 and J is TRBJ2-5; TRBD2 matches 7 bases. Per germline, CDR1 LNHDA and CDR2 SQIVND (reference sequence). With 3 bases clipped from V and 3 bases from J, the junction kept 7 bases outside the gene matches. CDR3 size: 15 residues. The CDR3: CASSMYGLGKETQYF. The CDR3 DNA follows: TGTGCCAGTAGTATGTATGGACTAGGGAAAGAGACCCAGTACTTC.

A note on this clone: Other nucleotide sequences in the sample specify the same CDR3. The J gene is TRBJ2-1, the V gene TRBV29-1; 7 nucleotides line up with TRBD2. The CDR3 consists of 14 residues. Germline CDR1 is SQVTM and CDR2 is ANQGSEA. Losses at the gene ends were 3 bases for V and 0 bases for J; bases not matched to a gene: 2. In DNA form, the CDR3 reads TGCAGCGTTGACGGGGGGAGCTCCTACAATGAGCAGTTCTTC. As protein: CSVDGGSSYNEQFF.

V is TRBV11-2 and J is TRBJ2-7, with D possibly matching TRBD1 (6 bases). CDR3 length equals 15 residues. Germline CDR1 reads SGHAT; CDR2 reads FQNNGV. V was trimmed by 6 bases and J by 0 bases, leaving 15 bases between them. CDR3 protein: CASRPNTGLSYEQYF. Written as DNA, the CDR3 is TGTGCCAGCAGGCCAAATACAGGGCTCTCCTACGAGCAGTACTTC.

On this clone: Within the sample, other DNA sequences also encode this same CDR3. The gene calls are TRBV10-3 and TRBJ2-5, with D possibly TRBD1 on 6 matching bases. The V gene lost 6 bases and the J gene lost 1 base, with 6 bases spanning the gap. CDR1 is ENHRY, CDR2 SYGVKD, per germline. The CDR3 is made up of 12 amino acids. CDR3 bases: TGTGCCATCAGGGACAGCCAAGAGACCCAGTACTTC. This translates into CAIRDSQETQYF.

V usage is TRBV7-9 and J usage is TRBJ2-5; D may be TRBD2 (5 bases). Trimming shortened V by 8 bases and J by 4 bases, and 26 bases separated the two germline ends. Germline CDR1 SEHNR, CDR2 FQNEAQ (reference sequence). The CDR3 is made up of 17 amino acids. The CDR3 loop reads CASVSGYRFVSRETQYF. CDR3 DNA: TGTGCCAGCGTCTCGGGGTACCGGTTTGTATCTAGAGAGACCCAGTACTTC. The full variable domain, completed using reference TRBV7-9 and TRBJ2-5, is DTGVSQNPRHKITKRGQNVTFRCDPISEHNRLYWYRQTLGQGPEFLTYFQNEAQLEKSRLLSDRFSAERPKGSFSTLEIQRTEQGDSAMYLCASVSGYRFVSRETQYFGPGTRLLVL.

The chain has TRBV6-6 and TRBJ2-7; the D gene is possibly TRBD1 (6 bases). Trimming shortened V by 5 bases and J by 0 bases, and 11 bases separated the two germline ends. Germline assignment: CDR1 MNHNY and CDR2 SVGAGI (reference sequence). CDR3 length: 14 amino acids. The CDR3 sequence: CASSLTTGSYEQYF. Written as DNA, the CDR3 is TGTGCCAGCAGTCTGACGACAGGCTCCTACGAGCAGTACTTC.

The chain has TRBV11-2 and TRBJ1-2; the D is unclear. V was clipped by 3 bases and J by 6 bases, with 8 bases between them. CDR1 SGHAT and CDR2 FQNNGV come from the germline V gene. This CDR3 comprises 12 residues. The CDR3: CASSLYEDGYTF. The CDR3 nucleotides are TGTGCCAGCAGCTTGTATGAAGATGGCTACACCTTC.

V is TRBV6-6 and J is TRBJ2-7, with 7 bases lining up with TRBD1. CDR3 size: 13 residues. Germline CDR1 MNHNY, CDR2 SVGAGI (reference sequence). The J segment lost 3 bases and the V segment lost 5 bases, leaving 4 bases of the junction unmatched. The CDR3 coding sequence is TGTGCCAGCAGTCTCAGGGGGAGCTACGAGCAGTACTTC. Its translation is CASSLRGSYEQYF.

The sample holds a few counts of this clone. Here the CDR3 DNA reads TGTGCCAGCAGTGAAACAGGGCCCCCTATCTATGGCTACACCTTC. Translated, it gives CASSETGPPIYGYTF. V is TRBV2 and J is TRBJ1-2; D might be TRBD1 (6 bases). The CDR3 has 15 residues. Between the trimmed V and J ends, which lost 2 bases and 4 bases, there was a span of 14 bases. CDR1 SNHLY and CDR2 FYNNEI come from the germline V gene. Full variable domain (missing parts from reference TRBV2 and TRBJ1-2): EPEVTQTPSHQVTQMGQEVILRCVPISNHLYFYWYRQILGQKVEFLVSFYNNEISEKSEIFDDQFSVERPDGSNFTLKIRSTKLEDSAMYFCASSETGPPIYGYTFGSGTRLTVV.

The CDR3 region has the DNA TGTGCCAGCAGTCCGACCTTCAATCGTGCTAACACCGGGGAGCTGTTTTTT. It specifies CASSPTFNRANTGELFF. The V and J genes are TRBV28 and TRBJ2-2, with D unresolved. The CDR3 covers 17 residues. Trimming took off 5 bases at V and 2 bases at J, with 18 bases between the two ends. CDR1 MDHEN and CDR2 SYDVKM come from the germline V gene.

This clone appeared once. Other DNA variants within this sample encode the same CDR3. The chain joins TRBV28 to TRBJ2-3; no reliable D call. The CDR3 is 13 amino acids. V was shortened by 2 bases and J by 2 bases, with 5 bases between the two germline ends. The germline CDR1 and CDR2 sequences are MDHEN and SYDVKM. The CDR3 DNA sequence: TGTGCCAGCAGTTTAGTATCCACAGATACGCAGTATTTT. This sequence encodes CASSLVSTDTQYF.

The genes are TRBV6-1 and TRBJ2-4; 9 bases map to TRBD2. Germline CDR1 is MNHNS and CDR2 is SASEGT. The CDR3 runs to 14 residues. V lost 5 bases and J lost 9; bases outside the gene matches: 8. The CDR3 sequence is CASSQREAKGIQYF. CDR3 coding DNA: TGTGCCAGCAGTCAGCGGGAGGCAAAAGGCATTCAGTACTTC.

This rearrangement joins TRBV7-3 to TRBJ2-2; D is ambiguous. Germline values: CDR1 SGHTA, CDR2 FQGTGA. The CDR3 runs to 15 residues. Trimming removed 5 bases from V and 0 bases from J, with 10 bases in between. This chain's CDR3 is CASSTRASNTGELFF. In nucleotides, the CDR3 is TGTGCCAGCAGCACCCGGGCCTCGAACACCGGGGAGCTGTTTTTT.

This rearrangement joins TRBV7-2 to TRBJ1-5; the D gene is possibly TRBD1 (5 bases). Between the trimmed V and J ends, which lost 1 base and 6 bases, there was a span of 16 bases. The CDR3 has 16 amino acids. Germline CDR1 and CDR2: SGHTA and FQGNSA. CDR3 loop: CASSLVSRANAQPQHF. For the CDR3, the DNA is TGTGCCAGCAGCTTAGTGAGCAGGGCGAATGCTCAGCCCCAGCATTTT.

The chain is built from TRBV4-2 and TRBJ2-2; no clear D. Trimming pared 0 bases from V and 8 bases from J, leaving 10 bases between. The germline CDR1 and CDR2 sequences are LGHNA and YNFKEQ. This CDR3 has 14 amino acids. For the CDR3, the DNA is TGTGCCAGCAGCCAAGAGCCTCTGGTAGGGGAGCTGTTTTTT. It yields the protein CASSQEPLVGELFF.

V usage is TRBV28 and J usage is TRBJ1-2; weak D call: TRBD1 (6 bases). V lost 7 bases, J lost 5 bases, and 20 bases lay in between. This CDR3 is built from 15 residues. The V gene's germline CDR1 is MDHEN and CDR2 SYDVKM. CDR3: CASTEGGVGKYGYTF. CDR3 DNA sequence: TGTGCCAGCACCGAAGGGGGGGTGGGGAAATATGGCTACACCTTC.

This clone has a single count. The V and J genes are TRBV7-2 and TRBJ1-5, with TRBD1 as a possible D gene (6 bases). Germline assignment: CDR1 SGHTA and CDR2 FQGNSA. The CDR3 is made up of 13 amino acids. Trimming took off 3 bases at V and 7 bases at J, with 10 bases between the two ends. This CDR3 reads CASSFGGGQPQHF. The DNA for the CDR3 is TGTGCCAGCAGCTTTGGGGGCGGACAGCCCCAGCATTTT.

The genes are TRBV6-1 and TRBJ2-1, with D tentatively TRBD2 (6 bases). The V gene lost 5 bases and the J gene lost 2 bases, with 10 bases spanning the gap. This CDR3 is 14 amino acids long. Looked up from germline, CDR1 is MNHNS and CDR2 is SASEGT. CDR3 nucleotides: TGTGCCAGCAGTAAGGGACTTGCCTACAATGAGCAGTTCTTC. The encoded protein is CASSKGLAYNEQFF.

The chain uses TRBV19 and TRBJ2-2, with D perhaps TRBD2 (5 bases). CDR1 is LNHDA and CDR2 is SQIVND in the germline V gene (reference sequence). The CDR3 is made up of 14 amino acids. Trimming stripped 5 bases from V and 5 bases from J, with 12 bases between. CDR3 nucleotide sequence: TGTGCCAGTAGTGTTGTCGGAGGAACCGGGGAGCTGTTTTTT. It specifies CASSVVGGTGELFF.

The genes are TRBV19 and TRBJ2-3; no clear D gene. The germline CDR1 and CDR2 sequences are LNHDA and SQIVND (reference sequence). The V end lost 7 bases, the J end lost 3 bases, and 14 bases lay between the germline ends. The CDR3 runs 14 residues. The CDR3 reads CASNSQMGTDTQYF. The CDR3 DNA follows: TGTGCCAGTAATTCCCAGATGGGGACAGATACGCAGTATTTT.

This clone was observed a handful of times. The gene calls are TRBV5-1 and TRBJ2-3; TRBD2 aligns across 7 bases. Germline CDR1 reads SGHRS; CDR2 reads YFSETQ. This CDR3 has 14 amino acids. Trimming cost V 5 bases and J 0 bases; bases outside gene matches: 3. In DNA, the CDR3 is TGCGCCAGCAGGGCGGGAGTTAGCACAGATACGCAGTATTTT. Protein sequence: CASRAGVSTDTQYF.

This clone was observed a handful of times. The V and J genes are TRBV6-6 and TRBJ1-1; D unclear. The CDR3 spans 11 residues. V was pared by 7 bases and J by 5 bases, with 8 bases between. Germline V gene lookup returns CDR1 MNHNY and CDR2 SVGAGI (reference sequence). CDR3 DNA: TGTGCCAGCAACCGGGAAACTGAAGCTTTCTTT. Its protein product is CASNRETEAFF.